This is a list of T cell receptor beta chains from one sample in a study of cytomegalovirus exposure and HLA in healthy donors. Sequencing was performed with immunoSEQ multiplex PCR; in TCRdb, only in-frame clones are kept and a portion is missing. The data show about 130,000 clones, about 66% seen once. Sequenced: PBMCs. These TCRs come from a man in his thirties or forties in good health and CMV-seropositive. The CDR3 runs from the conserved cysteine through the conserved F or W. The D gene is left open where the match is weak. A row's size may be missing; if present it is once, few, many or a size class.

>12|TRBJ1-4|-|TRBV19|-
TGTGCCAGTAGGGGGGAGGATGAAAAACTGTTTTTT
CASRGEDEKLFF
>13|TRBJ2-7|-|TRBV16|-
TGTGCCAGCAGCCAGGGCAATCTCTACGAGCAGTACTTC
CASSQGNLYEQYF
>13|TRBJ2-3|TRBD1|TRBV10-2|-
TGCGCCAGCAGTGTGGACAGGGTAATAGCGCAGTATTTT
CASSVDRVIAQYF
>14|TRBJ2-5|TRBD1|TRBV2|few
TGTGCCAGCCTCCTGACAGGGGGCCAAGAGACCCAGTACTTC
CASLLTGGQETQYF
>12|TRBJ1-3|TRBD1|TRBV6-1|-
TGTGCCAGCAGGCCAGGGGGCGCCAGCATATATTTT
CASRPGGASIYF
>19|TRBJ2-5|TRBD1|TRBV12-5|-
TGTGCTAGTGGTAGGGGGCGGACAAGTGGGGGCGTGAATCTAGAGACCCAGTACTTC
CASGRGRTSGGVNLETQYF
>15|TRBJ1-3|-|TRBV30|-
TGTGCCTGGAGTGTAGGAGACAGTAGATTGGACACCATATATTTT
CAWSVGDSRLDTIYF
>13|TRBJ2-5|-|TRBV4-2|-
TGTGCCAGCAGCCAAGTGCCCGGAGAGACCCAGTACTTC
CASSQVPGETQYF
>15|TRBJ1-2|-|TRBV7-2|-
TGTGCCAGCAGCCCCAAGGGAGGGGAGGGCTATGGCTACACCTTC
CASSPKGGEGYGYTF
>15|TRBJ2-7|-|TRBV4-2|-
TGTGCCAGCAGCCGGCCGGACCGGGATTATACGAGGCAGTACTTC
CASSRPDRDYTRQYF
>14|TRBJ2-3|-|TRBV7-9|-
TGTGCCAGCAGCTTCCTCAGTAGCACAGATACGCAGTATTTT
CASSFLSSTDTQYF
>14|TRBJ1-2|-|TRBV27|-
TGTGCCAGCAGTCTCACAGGGATTCCCTATGGCTACACCTTC
CASSLTGIPYGYTF
>18|TRBJ2-5|TRBD2|TRBV5-1|-
TGCGCCAGCAGCTTTGGGATTAGCGGGTCTTGGTTGCAAGAGACCCAGTACTTC
CASSFGISGSWLQETQYF
>14|TRBJ1-1|-|TRBV10-3|-
TGTGCCATCAGGCTTAACAGTTTGAACACTGAAGCTTTCTTT
CAIRLNSLNTEAFF
>18|TRBJ1-6|-|TRBV4-1|few
TGCGCCAGCAGCCTACCCGCCGGGGGGGTGTACTATAATTCACCCCTCCACTTT
CASSLPAGGVYYNSPLHF
>13|TRBJ2-5|-|TRBV2|many
TGTGCCAGCAGTGATGGGCTGTATAAGACCCAGTACTTC
CASSDGLYKTQYF
>14|TRBJ1-4|TRBD1|TRBV6-5|-
TGTGCCAGCACTCCCGGGACAGGGTATGAAAAACTGTTTTTT
CASTPGTGYEKLFF